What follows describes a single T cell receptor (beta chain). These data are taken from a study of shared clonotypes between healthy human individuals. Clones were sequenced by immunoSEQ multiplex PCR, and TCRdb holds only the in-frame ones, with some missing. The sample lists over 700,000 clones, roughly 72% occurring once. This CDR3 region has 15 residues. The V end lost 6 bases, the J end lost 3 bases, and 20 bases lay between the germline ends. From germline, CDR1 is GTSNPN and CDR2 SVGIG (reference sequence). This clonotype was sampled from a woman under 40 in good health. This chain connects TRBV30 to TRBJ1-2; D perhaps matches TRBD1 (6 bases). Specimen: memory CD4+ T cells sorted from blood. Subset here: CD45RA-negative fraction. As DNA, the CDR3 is TGTGCCTGCCCCTACGGTGGGGGGCTTTACTATGGCTACACCTTC. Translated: CACPYGGGLYYGYTF.